This is a list of T cell receptor beta chains from one sample in a study of T cell changes during pregnancy in multiple sclerosis. Data came from immunoSEQ multiplex PCR; TCRdb stores just in-frame clones and leaves some out. The sample lists about 68,000 clones; less than 95% were seen once. Sequencing used peripheral blood, obtained in the second trimester of pregnancy. Receptor source: a female donor with multiple sclerosis, enrolled in a pregnancy study. Each CDR3 is given with its conserved first and last residue. The order of the fields is D gene, clone size, J gene, V gene, CDR3 DNA, CDR3 protein. D genes are given only for firm matches. Clone size, where shown, is once, few, many, or a class for clones that have expanded.

D gene: -
clone size: -
J gene: TRBJ2-2
V gene: TRBV19
CDR3 DNA: TGTGCCAGTACCACAGACAGGAACACCGGGGAGCTGTTTTTT
CDR3 protein: CASTTDRNTGELFF

D gene: TRBD1
clone size: -
J gene: TRBJ1-5
V gene: TRBV10-3
CDR3 DNA: TGTGCCATCAGAGAACAGGGGGGGCGCAATCAGCCCCAGCATTTT
CDR3 protein: CAIREQGGRNQPQHF

D gene: -
clone size: -
J gene: TRBJ2-7
V gene: TRBV6-5
CDR3 DNA: TGTGCCAGCAGTTACAACCTAGGCTCCTACGAGCAGTACTTC
CDR3 protein: CASSYNLGSYEQYF

D gene: -
clone size: -
J gene: TRBJ2-7
V gene: TRBV7-7
CDR3 DNA: TGTGCCAGCAGCTTAGAGGATGGGGGGGAGCAGTACTTC
CDR3 protein: CASSLEDGGEQYF

D gene: -
clone size: -
J gene: TRBJ1-1
V gene: TRBV2
CDR3 DNA: TGTGCCAGCACCCGACACCTGAACACTGAAGCTTTCTTT
CDR3 protein: CASTRHLNTEAFF

D gene: -
clone size: -
J gene: TRBJ2-5
V gene: TRBV6-6
CDR3 DNA: TGTGCCAGCAGTTACCAGGCGCAAAAAGCGACCCAGTACTTC
CDR3 protein: CASSYQAQKATQYF

D gene: -
clone size: -
J gene: TRBJ1-2
V gene: TRBV19
CDR3 DNA: TGTGCCAGTAGTATAGATCCGAGGGTCTCAGGCTATGGCTACACCTTC
CDR3 protein: CASSIDPRVSGYGYTF

D gene: -
clone size: -
J gene: TRBJ2-3
V gene: TRBV5-6
CDR3 DNA: TGTGCCAGCAGCTTGATCGGCACAGATACGCAGTATTTT
CDR3 protein: CASSLIGTDTQYF

D gene: TRBD2
clone size: -
J gene: TRBJ2-4
V gene: TRBV5-6
CDR3 DNA: TGTGCCAGCAGCTTGCTAGCGGGGCTGTCCAAAAACATTCAGTACTTC
CDR3 protein: CASSLLAGLSKNIQYF

D gene: -
clone size: -
J gene: TRBJ2-7
V gene: TRBV5-1
CDR3 DNA: TGCGCCAGCAGTCAGGCCGGGAGCTCCTACGAGCAGTACTTC
CDR3 protein: CASSQAGSSYEQYF

D gene: TRBD1
clone size: -
J gene: TRBJ1-5
V gene: TRBV30
CDR3 DNA: TGTGCCTGGAGTTCAGGGGGTTTCAATCAGCCCCAGCATTTT
CDR3 protein: CAWSSGGFNQPQHF

D gene: -
clone size: once
J gene: TRBJ2-2
V gene: TRBV6-1
CDR3 DNA: TGTGCCAGCAGTGAACTAGCAGGGAACACCGGGGAGCTGTTTTTT
CDR3 protein: CASSELAGNTGELFF

D gene: -
clone size: -
J gene: TRBJ2-7
V gene: TRBV9
CDR3 DNA: TGTGCCAGCAGCGTAAGATGGGGAGACGAGCAGTACTTC
CDR3 protein: CASSVRWGDEQYF

D gene: -
clone size: -
J gene: TRBJ2-2
V gene: TRBV19
CDR3 DNA: TGTGCCAGTAGTACACTAAGGGGGGGAATGAACACCGGGGAGCTGTTTTTT
CDR3 protein: CASSTLRGGMNTGELFF

D gene: TRBD2
clone size: few
J gene: TRBJ2-1
V gene: TRBV7-3
CDR3 DNA: TGTGCCAGCAGTTTCCTGGGGGGGGAGGATGAGCAGTTCTTC
CDR3 protein: CASSFLGGEDEQFF

D gene: -
clone size: -
J gene: TRBJ2-1
V gene: TRBV7-9
CDR3 DNA: TGTGCCAGCAGCACTACGAGAAAACTCAATGAGCAGTTCTTC
CDR3 protein: CASSTTRKLNEQFF

D gene: TRBD1
clone size: -
J gene: TRBJ2-7
V gene: TRBV5-1
CDR3 DNA: TGCGCCAGCAGCTCAACAGGGGTAACCTACGAGCAGTACTTC
CDR3 protein: CASSSTGVTYEQYF

D gene: TRBD1
clone size: medium-sized
J gene: TRBJ1-1
V gene: TRBV29-1
CDR3 DNA: TGCAGCGCCAAGACAGGGCCCACTGAAGCTTTCTTT
CDR3 protein: CSAKTGPTEAFF

D gene: -
clone size: -
J gene: TRBJ1-2
V gene: TRBV18
CDR3 DNA: TGTGCCAGCTCACCAAACAGGGTCGGGCACTATGGCTACACCTTC
CDR3 protein: CASSPNRVGHYGYTF

D gene: TRBD1
clone size: -
J gene: TRBJ2-1
V gene: TRBV4-2
CDR3 DNA: TGTGCCAGCAGCCACTCTTCCGAGGGGGCTTACAATGAGCAGTTCTTC
CDR3 protein: CASSHSSEGAYNEQFF

D gene: TRBD2
clone size: once
J gene: TRBJ2-1
V gene: TRBV4-2
CDR3 DNA: TGTGCCAGCAGCCCCCCCCAGCGGGGGGCTTCTGAGCAGTTCTTC
CDR3 protein: CASSPPQRGASEQFF

D gene: TRBD1
clone size: -
J gene: TRBJ1-3
V gene: TRBV28
CDR3 DNA: TGTGCCAGCAGGGACAGGGGGTCTGGAAACACCATATATTTT
CDR3 protein: CASRDRGSGNTIYF

D gene: -
clone size: -
J gene: TRBJ1-6
V gene: TRBV6-5
CDR3 DNA: TGTGCCAGCAGTTACATCCAGGGTAATTCACCCCTCCACTTT
CDR3 protein: CASSYIQGNSPLHF

D gene: TRBD1
clone size: -
J gene: TRBJ2-1
V gene: TRBV6-6
CDR3 DNA: TGTGCCAGCAGTTACTCTCGGACCGGGGGACAGGATGAGCAGTTCTTC
CDR3 protein: CASSYSRTGGQDEQFF

D gene: TRBD2
clone size: -
J gene: TRBJ2-1
V gene: TRBV7-3
CDR3 DNA: TGTGCCAGCGAGCCTTCCACTAGCGGGGGGCGTCTAGGTGAGCAGTTCTTC
CDR3 protein: CASEPSTSGGRLGEQFF

D gene: TRBD1
clone size: -
J gene: TRBJ2-6
V gene: TRBV9
CDR3 DNA: TGTGCCAGCAATCAGGGGGCCATATACCACTCTGGGGCCAACGTCCTGACTTTC
CDR3 protein: CASNQGAIYHSGANVLTF

D gene: -
clone size: -
J gene: TRBJ1-1
V gene: TRBV30
CDR3 DNA: TGTGCCTGGAGTGTAAGGCAGGGGCTAAACACTGAAGCTTTCTTT
CDR3 protein: CAWSVRQGLNTEAFF

D gene: -
clone size: -
J gene: TRBJ2-7
V gene: TRBV5-6
CDR3 DNA: TGTGCCAGCAGCTTATACCGGGACATGTCCTACGAGCAGTACTTC
CDR3 protein: CASSLYRDMSYEQYF

D gene: -
clone size: -
J gene: TRBJ2-7
V gene: TRBV5-1
CDR3 DNA: TGCGCCAGCAGCTTGGCCAGGGGCAGCTACGAGCAGTACTTC
CDR3 protein: CASSLARGSYEQYF

D gene: TRBD2
clone size: -
J gene: TRBJ2-7
V gene: TRBV7-2
CDR3 DNA: TGTGCCAGCAGCTTAGTCGCGGGGGGGGGCTACGAGCAGTACTTC
CDR3 protein: CASSLVAGGGYEQYF

D gene: TRBD1
clone size: -
J gene: TRBJ1-1
V gene: TRBV19
CDR3 DNA: TGTGCCAGTACCAGAAGGGGGGTCGGGACAGGGGGTATCGGTTTAGGGAACACTGAAGCTTTCTTT
CDR3 protein: CASTRRGVGTGGIGLGNTEAFF

D gene: -
clone size: -
J gene: TRBJ2-7
V gene: TRBV5-4
CDR3 DNA: TGTGCCAGCAGCCAGGCGGCGGGGACCTACGAGCAGTACTTC
CDR3 protein: CASSQAAGTYEQYF

D gene: TRBD2
clone size: -
J gene: TRBJ2-2
V gene: TRBV4-3
CDR3 DNA: TGCGCCAGCAGCCTCCGGCTAGCGGGGGAGAACACCGGGGAGCTGTTTTTT
CDR3 protein: CASSLRLAGENTGELFF

D gene: -
clone size: -
J gene: TRBJ1-1
V gene: TRBV19
CDR3 DNA: TGTGCCAGTACGACCTTGCAGGGTGTCACTGAAGCTTTCTTT
CDR3 protein: CASTTLQGVTEAFF

D gene: TRBD2
clone size: -
J gene: TRBJ2-5
V gene: TRBV29-1
CDR3 DNA: TGCAGCGTTACTAGCGGGGACCCACAAGAGACCCAGTACTTC
CDR3 protein: CSVTSGDPQETQYF

D gene: -
clone size: -
J gene: TRBJ2-1
V gene: TRBV7-8
CDR3 DNA: TGTGCCAGCAGCCCGACGGGACACCCCGCAGATGAGCAGTTCTTC
CDR3 protein: CASSPTGHPADEQFF

D gene: -
clone size: -
J gene: TRBJ1-1
V gene: TRBV7-3
CDR3 DNA: TGTGCCAGCAGCTTAAACCCCTTACGGAGGAGCACTGAAGCTTTCTTT
CDR3 protein: CASSLNPLRRSTEAFF

D gene: TRBD2
clone size: once
J gene: TRBJ2-4
V gene: TRBV7-9
CDR3 DNA: TGTGCCAGCAGCTTCCCGGGAGGATCGAAAAACATTCAGTACTTC
CDR3 protein: CASSFPGGSKNIQYF

D gene: -
clone size: -
J gene: TRBJ2-1
V gene: TRBV7-2
CDR3 DNA: TGTGCCAGCAGCTGGCGGACTCTTAATGAGCAGTTCTTC
CDR3 protein: CASSWRTLNEQFF

D gene: TRBD1
clone size: -
J gene: TRBJ1-2
V gene: TRBV2
CDR3 DNA: TGTGCCAGCTTAGTTACGGCAGGGGGCGGCTACACCTTC
CDR3 protein: CASLVTAGGGYTF

D gene: TRBD2
clone size: -
J gene: TRBJ2-7
V gene: TRBV27
CDR3 DNA: TGTGCCAGCAGTTCGGGACTAGCAGAGCAGTACTTC
CDR3 protein: CASSSGLAEQYF

D gene: -
clone size: -
J gene: TRBJ1-1
V gene: TRBV30
CDR3 DNA: TGTGCCTGGTCCATAGACAGGCTTTCTCCTGAAGCTTTCTTT
CDR3 protein: CAWSIDRLSPEAFF

D gene: -
clone size: -
J gene: TRBJ2-3
V gene: TRBV11-1
CDR3 DNA: TGTGCCAGCAGCCTCGGACACTTCACAGATACGCAGTATTTT
CDR3 protein: CASSLGHFTDTQYF

D gene: -
clone size: few
J gene: TRBJ1-1
V gene: TRBV2
CDR3 DNA: TGTGCCAGCAAGTCACTTGGGGGGACTGAAGCTTTCTTT
CDR3 protein: CASKSLGGTEAFF

D gene: -
clone size: -
J gene: TRBJ2-5
V gene: TRBV2
CDR3 DNA: TGTGCCAGCAGTGAAGAAGCGGAGGAGGAGACCCAGTACTTC
CDR3 protein: CASSEEAEEETQYF

D gene: -
clone size: -
J gene: TRBJ1-1
V gene: TRBV6-4
CDR3 DNA: TGTGCCAGCAGTGCCACAGGGAGTGCCACTGAAGCTTTCTTT
CDR3 protein: CASSATGSATEAFF

D gene: TRBD1
clone size: -
J gene: TRBJ2-7
V gene: TRBV7-8
CDR3 DNA: TGTGCCAGCAGCCTCCTCCGGGACAGGAGCTACGAGCAGTACTTC
CDR3 protein: CASSLLRDRSYEQYF

D gene: -
clone size: -
J gene: TRBJ2-2
V gene: TRBV6-5
CDR3 DNA: TGTGCCAGCAGTTACTCGTTTCAGGGAGGCACCGGGGAGCTGTTTTTT
CDR3 protein: CASSYSFQGGTGELFF

D gene: TRBD1
clone size: -
J gene: TRBJ1-2
V gene: TRBV4-1
CDR3 DNA: TGCGCCAGCAGCCAAGCCGGAGGTGGACAGGGGAACTATGGCTACACCTTC
CDR3 protein: CASSQAGGGQGNYGYTF

D gene: TRBD1
clone size: -
J gene: TRBJ1-2
V gene: TRBV6-5
CDR3 DNA: TGTGCCAGCAGCCGCGGACAGGGAGGGTCTGGCTACACCTTC
CDR3 protein: CASSRGQGGSGYTF

D gene: -
clone size: -
J gene: TRBJ1-1
V gene: TRBV2
CDR3 DNA: TGTGCCAGCAGTGGGCGGGGAGCGACAACTGAAGCTTTCTTT
CDR3 protein: CASSGRGATTEAFF

D gene: -
clone size: -
J gene: TRBJ2-7
V gene: TRBV30
CDR3 DNA: TGTGCCTGGAGAGCTAGCCTTCACAGGGAAGTCGACGAGCAGTACTTC
CDR3 protein: CAWRASLHREVDEQYF

D gene: TRBD2
clone size: -
J gene: TRBJ2-3
V gene: TRBV7-2
CDR3 DNA: TGTGCCAGCAGCTTAGCAGCGGGGGACCCTCATACGCAGTATTTT
CDR3 protein: CASSLAAGDPHTQYF

D gene: -
clone size: once
J gene: TRBJ1-3
V gene: TRBV7-2
CDR3 DNA: TGTGCCAGCAGCTTAGCGCGGAGTACTCGCTCTGGAAACACCATATATTTT
CDR3 protein: CASSLARSTRSGNTIYF